Listed below are T cell receptor beta chains from one sample, sequenced in a study of blood T cell repertoires in COVID-19. Profiled with immunoSEQ multiplex PCR; TCRdb holds only in-frame clones, not every one. The table shows over 100,000 clones, with approximately 90% occurring only once. The material sequenced was peripheral blood. These receptors originate from a man in his forties with acute or convalescent COVID-19. Both conserved end residues are part of each CDR3. Fields, in order: J gene, V gene, clone size, D gene, CDR3 DNA, CDR3 protein. The D gene is left open where the match is weak. Size values are once, few and many counts, or a class for expanded clones, and some rows have none.

TRBJ1-1,TRBV6-2/TRBV6-3,NA,NA,TGTGCCAGCAGTTACTCGGTGGCGGAAACTGAAGCTTTCTTT,CASSYSVAETEAFF
TRBJ1-4,TRBV7-8,NA,NA,TGTGCCAGCAGCTCGTCAGGGTTACTTAATGAAAAACTGTTTTTT,CASSSSGLLNEKLFF
TRBJ1-1,TRBV6-2/TRBV6-3,NA,NA,TGTGCCAGCAGCCCAACTCCGACAGTTTCCACTGAAGCTTTCTTT,CASSPTPTVSTEAFF
TRBJ2-5,TRBV9,NA,TRBD1,TGTGCCAGCAGCCCCAGACAGGGCCAAGAGACCCAGTACTTC,CASSPRQGQETQYF
TRBJ2-2,TRBV25-1,NA,TRBD2,TGTGCCAGCAGAACACCGGGACTAGCGGGAGCCGGGGAGCTGTTTTTT,CASRTPGLAGAGELFF
TRBJ1-4,TRBV9,NA,NA,TGTGCCAGCAGCCCCGGACAGAAGGCAACTAATGAAAAACTGTTTTTT,CASSPGQKATNEKLFF
TRBJ1-4,TRBV2,NA,TRBD1,TGTGCCAGCAGGGAGACACCGGGACAGGGAGGTGAAAAACTGTTTTTT,CASRETPGQGGEKLFF
TRBJ1-2,TRBV12-3/TRBV12-4,NA,TRBD1,TGTGCCAGCAGTAGACAGGGACGGGGCTACACCTTC,CASSRQGRGYTF
TRBJ2-1,TRBV6-5,once,TRBD2,TGTGCCAGCAGTTTGACCGGGACTAACAATGAGCAGTTCTTC,CASSLTGTNNEQFF
TRBJ1-6,TRBV7-9,once,TRBD1,TGTGCCAGCAGCGTAAGGACAGGGGGATATTCACCCCTCCACTTT,CASSVRTGGYSPLHF
TRBJ1-2,TRBV11-2,NA,TRBD1,TGTGCCAGCAGGCCGGGACAGGGCAGTTTGGATGGCTACACCTTC,CASRPGQGSLDGYTF
TRBJ1-2,TRBV19,NA,TRBD1,TGTGCCAGTAGGGGGACAGCCTATGGCTACACCTTC,CASRGTAYGYTF
TRBJ2-5,TRBV12-3/TRBV12-4,NA,NA,TGTGCCAGCAGTTATGACATACAAGAGACCCAGTACTTC,CASSYDIQETQYF